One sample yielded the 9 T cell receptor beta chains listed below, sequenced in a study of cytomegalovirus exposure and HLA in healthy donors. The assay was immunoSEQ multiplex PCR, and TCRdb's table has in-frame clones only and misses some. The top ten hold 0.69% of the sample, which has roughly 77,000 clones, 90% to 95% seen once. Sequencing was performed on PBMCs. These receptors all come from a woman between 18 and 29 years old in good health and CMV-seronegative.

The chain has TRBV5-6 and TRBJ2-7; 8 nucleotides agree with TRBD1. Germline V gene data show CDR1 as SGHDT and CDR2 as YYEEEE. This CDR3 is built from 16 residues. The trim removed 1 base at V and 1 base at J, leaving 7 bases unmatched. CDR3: CASSLSGQGASYEQYF. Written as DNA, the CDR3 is TGTGCCAGCAGCTTGTCCGGGCAGGGGGCTTCCTACGAGCAGTACTTC. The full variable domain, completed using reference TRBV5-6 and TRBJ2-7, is DAGVTQSPTHLIKTRGQQVTLRCSPKSGHDTVSWYQQALGQGPQFIFQYYEEEERQRGNFPDRFSGHQFPNYSSELNVNALLLGDSALYLCASSLSGQGASYEQYFGPGTRLTVT.

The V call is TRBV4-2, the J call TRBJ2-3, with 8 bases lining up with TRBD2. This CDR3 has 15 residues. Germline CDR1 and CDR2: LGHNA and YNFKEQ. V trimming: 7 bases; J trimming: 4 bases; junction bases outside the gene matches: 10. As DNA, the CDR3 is TGTGCCAGCAAACAAGTCCGGGGGGGCCCAGATACGCAGTATTTT. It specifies CASKQVRGGPDTQYF.

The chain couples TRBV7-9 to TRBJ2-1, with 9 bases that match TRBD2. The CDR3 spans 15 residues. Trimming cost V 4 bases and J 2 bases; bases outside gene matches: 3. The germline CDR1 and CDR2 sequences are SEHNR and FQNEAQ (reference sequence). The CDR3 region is CASSYSGRTYNEQFF. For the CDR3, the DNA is TGTGCCAGCAGCTATAGCGGGAGAACCTACAATGAGCAGTTCTTC.

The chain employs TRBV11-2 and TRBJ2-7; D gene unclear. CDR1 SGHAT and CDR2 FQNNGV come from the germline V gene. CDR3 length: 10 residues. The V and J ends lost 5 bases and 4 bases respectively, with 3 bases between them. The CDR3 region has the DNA TGTGCCAGCAGCCATTACGAGCAGTACTTC. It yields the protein CASSHYEQYF.

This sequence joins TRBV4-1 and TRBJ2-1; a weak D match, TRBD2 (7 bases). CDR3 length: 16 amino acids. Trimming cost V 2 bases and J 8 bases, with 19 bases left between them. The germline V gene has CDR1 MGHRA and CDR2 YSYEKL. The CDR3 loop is CASSQRSGGVRDEQFF. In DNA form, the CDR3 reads TGCGCCAGCAGCCAACGATCGGGGGGCGTGCGGGATGAGCAGTTCTTC.

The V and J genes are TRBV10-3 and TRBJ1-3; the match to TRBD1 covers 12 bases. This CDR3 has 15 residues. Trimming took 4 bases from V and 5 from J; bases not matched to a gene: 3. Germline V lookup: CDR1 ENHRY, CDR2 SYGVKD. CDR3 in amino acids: CAISVGDRGRNTIYF. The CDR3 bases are TGTGCCATCAGTGTCGGGGACAGGGGGCGAAACACCATATATTTT.

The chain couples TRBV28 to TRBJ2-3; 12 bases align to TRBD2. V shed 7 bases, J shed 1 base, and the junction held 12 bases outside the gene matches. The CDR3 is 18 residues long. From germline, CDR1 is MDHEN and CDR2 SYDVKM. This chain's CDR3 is CASTSSGRALFGTDTQYF. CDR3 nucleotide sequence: TGTGCCAGCACCTCTAGCGGGAGGGCCTTGTTTGGCACAGATACGCAGTATTTT.

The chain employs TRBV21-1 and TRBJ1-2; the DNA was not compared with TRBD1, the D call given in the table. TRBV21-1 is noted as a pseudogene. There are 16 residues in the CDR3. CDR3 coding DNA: TGTGCCAGCGGCCCCGGGACAGGGGGAGGGTTCTATGGCTACACCTTC. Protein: CASGPGTGGGFYGYTF.

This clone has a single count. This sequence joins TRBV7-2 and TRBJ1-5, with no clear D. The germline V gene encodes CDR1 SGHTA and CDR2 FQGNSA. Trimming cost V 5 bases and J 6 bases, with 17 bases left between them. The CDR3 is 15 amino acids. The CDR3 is CASSPEAAQSQPQHF. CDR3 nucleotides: TGTGCCAGCAGCCCTGAAGCGGCACAGTCTCAGCCCCAGCATTTT.